Below, one T cell receptor (beta chain) is given with its context. Assay: immunoSEQ multiplex PCR; the TCRdb copy retains only in-frame clones and omits some. The sample lists 200,000 to 250,000 clones, about 86% occurring once. This entry comes from a study of blood T cell repertoires in COVID-19. Study overall: Sample material is recorded as cDNA or gDNA derived from T cells, B-cell-depleted T cells, or PBMCs.

This CDR3 is built from 15 residues. V shed 6 bases and J 4 bases; nucleotides not matched to a gene: 13. From germline, CDR1 is SQVTM and CDR2 ANQGSEA. Participants were aged about 18 to 100 years, lived in around 22 US areas, and enrolled virtually. Each participant's cohort was designated according to participant-reported clinical history. Sequencing was performed on PBMCs or T cells enriched from blood (not recorded which). The rearrangement links TRBV29-1 to TRBJ2-3; 7 nucleotides agree with TRBD1. The source is a woman aged 25 to 39 who had been exposed to COVID-19. The CDR3 DNA follows: TGCAGCGTCGTAAACTCCGGGACAGAACCAGATACGCAGTATTTT. This sequence encodes CSVVNSGTEPDTQYF.